A single sample gave rise to the 20 T cell receptor beta chains below, sequenced in a study of T cell repertoires in cytomegalovirus infection. TCRdb reprocessed the reads with MiXCR, giving one entry per CDR3 protein. The data hold over 250,000 distinct CDR3 sequences, with about a quarter observed a single time. Source material: PBMCs. The receptors were sampled from a human donor in good health (CMV status not recorded). Some clones in this sample may be carry-over from other donors' samples.

This clonotype was observed a handful of times. The chain has TRBV28 and TRBJ2-1, with 10 bases identical to TRBD2. The CDR3 runs 16 residues. CDR1 and CDR2 from the germline V gene are MDHEN and SYDVKM. After removal of 1 base from V and 10 bases from J, the junction contained 10 bases not matched to a gene. Here the CDR3 DNA reads TGTGCCAGCAGTTTATACGCTAGCGGGAGTAAGGTCGAGCAGTTCTTC. It specifies CASSLYASGSKVEQFF.

Note on this clonotype: A much larger clonotype is one base distant, so this may be a read error. This CDR3 fails to terminate in the conserved phenylalanine or tryptophan, so it likely reflects a read error. The DNA is left out, because the CDR3 cannot be placed on it with certainty; the CDR3 is given as TCRdb lists it. The V gene is TRBV28, the J gene TRBJ2-1; the D call of TRBD1 is as the table states it, not checked on the DNA. Ends included, the CDR3 has 13 residues. CDR1 MDHEN and CDR2 SYDVKM come from the germline V gene. CDR3 protein: CASSILRGQPEFL.

This clonotype was observed a handful of times. The chain couples TRBV7-2 to TRBJ1-4; 9 bases map to TRBD1. J was trimmed by 6 bases and V by 4 bases; bases with no gene match: 12. The CDR3 loop spans 17 amino acids. Germline lookup yields CDR1 SGHTA and CDR2 FQGNSA. CDR3 sequence (DNA): TGTGCCAGCAGCTCCGTCCCGGGACAGGGAGAGGATGAAAAACTGTTTTTT. This codes for CASSSVPGQGEDEKLFF.

This chain connects TRBV7-2 to TRBJ2-2; TRBD2 is a possible D gene (5 bases). This CDR3 spans 15 amino acids. Germline values: CDR1 SGHTA, CDR2 FQGNSA. V lost 6 bases, J lost 0 bases, and 11 bases lay in between. DNA for the CDR3: TGTGCCAGCAGAGGCGGTAGCGCGAACACCGGGGAGCTGTTTTTT. It codes for CASRGGSANTGELFF.

This clonotype was counted many times. The chain uses TRBV7-2 and TRBJ2-5; 10 bases agree with TRBD1. V trimming: 7 bases; J trimming: 4 bases; junction bases outside the gene matches: 9. This CDR3 has 15 residues. Germline CDR1 is SGHTA and CDR2 is FQGNSA. This CDR3 is CASNRGGQGTETQYF. CDR3 in DNA: TGTGCCAGCAATCGAGGGGGACAGGGGACAGAGACCCAGTACTTC. The variable domain in full, with the rest retrieved from reference TRBV7-2 and TRBJ2-5, is GAGVSQSPSNKVTEKGKDVELRCDPISGHTALYWYRQSLGQGLEFLIYFQGNSAPDKSGLPSDRFSAERTGGSVSTLTIQRTQQEDSAVYLCASNRGGQGTETQYFGPGTRLLVL.

The J gene is TRBJ2-3, the V gene TRBV7-3; 14 nucleotides align to TRBD2. This CDR3 spans 17 amino acids. CDR1 is SGHTA and CDR2 is FQGTGA in the germline V gene. V shed 4 bases, J shed 1 base, and the junction held 4 bases outside the gene matches. CDR3 sequence reads: CASSYGTSGGGTDTQYF. CDR3 sequence (DNA): TGTGCCAGCAGCTACGGGACTAGCGGGGGTGGCACAGATACGCAGTATTTT.

This clonotype was seen just once. The chain combines TRBV2 with TRBJ2-7; D is ambiguous. Germline CDR1 reads SNHLY; CDR2 reads FYNNEI. This CDR3 is built from 12 residues. Trimming left V 6 bases short and J 5 bases short, with 11 bases between. The CDR3 DNA reads TGTGCCAGCAGCTTCGACACAAACGAGCAGTACTTC. Its translation is CASSFDTNEQYF.

The V call is TRBV2, the J call TRBJ1-5; no definite D call. V gave up 7 bases and J gave up 1 base, with 8 bases separating them. This CDR3 is 13 amino acids long. Germline-derived CDR1 and CDR2 are SNHLY and FYNNEI. The CDR3 coding sequence is TGTGCCAGCAAATCGGACAGCAATCAGCCCCAGCATTTT. It translates to CASKSDSNQPQHF.

The genes are TRBV28 and TRBJ1-1; possible D gene TRBD1, 5 bases. The CDR3 contains 13 residues. The germline gives CDR1 MDHEN, CDR2 SYDVKM. V lost 1 base to trimming and J lost 7 bases, with 10 bases between them. The CDR3 nucleotides read TGTGCCAGCAGTTTATTTAGACAGTATGAAGCTTTCTTT. Translation: CASSLFRQYEAFF.

The chain joins TRBV28 to TRBJ2-5; 7 bases line up with TRBD1. J lost 5 bases, V lost 10 bases, and 16 bases had no gene match. The CDR3 extends over 15 amino acids. The germline V gene has CDR1 MDHEN and CDR2 SYDVKM. CDR3 loop: CATAPPTGRSETQYF. In DNA form, the CDR3 reads TGTGCCACCGCCCCCCCGACAGGGCGGTCCGAGACCCAGTACTTC.

This clonotype was detected a few times. The rearrangement uses TRBV2 and TRBJ1-1; D unresolved. The V end was cut by 4 bases, the J end by 1 base, with 19 bases between. The length of the CDR3 is 17 residues. Germline V CDR1 and CDR2: SNHLY, FYNNEI. As DNA, the CDR3 is TGTGCCAGCAGTGGCTACGAGCCCCGGGCCAAGAACACTGAAGCTTTCTTT. This gives the protein CASSGYEPRAKNTEAFF.

This clonotype showed up just a few times. The chain links TRBV14 to TRBJ2-1; 9 bases match TRBD1. CDR1 is SGHDN and CDR2 is FVKESK in the germline V gene. CDR3 length equals 15 residues. J gave up 9 bases and V 4 bases, and 10 bases lay outside the gene matches. The CDR3 coding sequence is TGTGCCAGCAGCCTGGGGGGACAGGGTTGGAGTGAGCAGTTCTTC. It encodes CASSLGGQGWSEQFF. The variable domain in full, with the rest retrieved from reference TRBV14 and TRBJ2-1, is EAGVTQFPSHSVIEKGQTVTLRCDPISGHDNLYWYRRVMGKEIKFLLHFVKESKQDESGMPNNRFLAERTGGTYSTLKVQPAELEDSGVYFCASSLGGQGWSEQFFGPGTRLTVL.

The gene calls are TRBV29-1 and TRBJ2-3, with D possibly being TRBD2 (7 bases). Germline V gene sequence: CDR1 SQVTM, CDR2 ANQGSEA. V lost 0 bases and J lost 1, with 17 bases in between. This CDR3 comprises 17 residues. CDR3 amino acids: CSVEDRGSGGRTDTQYF. In nucleotides, the CDR3 is TGCAGCGTTGAAGATCGAGGGTCGGGGGGCCGCACAGATACGCAGTATTTT.

This clonotype has only a few counts. V gene TRBV12-3 or TRBV12-4 combines with J gene TRBJ2-2; D is undetermined. V lost 6 bases, J lost 5 bases, and 7 bases lay in between. The CDR3 is 12 residues long. In nucleotides, the CDR3 is TGTGCCAGCAGAGTTAGGACCGGGGAGCTGTTTTTT. Protein: CASRVRTGELFF.

This clonotype was counted between two and nine times. V usage is TRBV5-1 and J usage is TRBJ2-7; a weak D match, TRBD2 (6 bases). Germline V gives CDR1 SGHRS, CDR2 YFSETQ. The CDR3 is 12 residues long. V lost 5 bases to trimming and J lost 9 bases, with 15 bases between them. The CDR3 DNA reads as TGCGCCAGCAGGGCGGGGCCTGGTGTGCAGTACTTC. Protein product: CASRAGPGVQYF.

This sequence joins TRBV6-5 and TRBJ2-3; D gene uncertain. V gave up 2 bases and J gave up 3 bases, with 12 bases separating them. Germline V gene data show CDR1 as MNHEY and CDR2 as SVGAGI. The CDR3 runs 15 residues. The CDR3 DNA follows: TGTGCCAGCAGTTACCGGGCCGAACCGACAGATACGCAGTATTTT. Its protein is CASSYRAEPTDTQYF.

This chain connects TRBV24-1 to TRBJ2-1; a possible D gene is TRBD1 (5 bases). Trimming removed 10 bases from V and 5 bases from J, with 8 bases in between. This CDR3 has 11 amino acids. CDR1 KGHDR and CDR2 SFDVKD come from the germline V gene. CDR3 nucleotides: TGTGCCACGGGGCTGGACAATGAGCAGTTCTTC. Translation: CATGLDNEQFF.

This clonotype was detected a few times. J is TRBJ2-5 and V is TRBV14, with TRBD2 matching 13 bases. V lost 0 bases to trimming and J lost 1 base; unmatched junction nucleotides: 11. Germline values: CDR1 SGHDN, CDR2 FVKESK. The CDR3 runs to 20 residues. The DNA of the CDR3 is TGTGCCAGCAGCCAAGATTGGGGGACTAGCGGGATGAAGATCCAAGAGACCCAGTACTTC. Protein product: CASSQDWGTSGMKIQETQYF. Full variable domain (missing parts from reference TRBV14 and TRBJ2-5): EAGVTQFPSHSVIEKGQTVTLRCDPISGHDNLYWYRRVMGKEIKFLLHFVKESKQDESGMPNNRFLAERTGGTYSTLKVQPAELEDSGVYFCASSQDWGTSGMKIQETQYFGPGTRLLVL.

This rearrangement joins TRBV19 to TRBJ2-6; D is possibly TRBD2 (5 bases). The CDR3 has 15 amino acids. Per germline, CDR1 LNHDA and CDR2 SQIVND (reference sequence). Trimming cost V 3 bases and J 4 bases, with 10 bases left between them. The CDR3 nucleotides read TGTGCCAGTAGTATTTCGGGGTACGGGGCCAACGTCCTGACTTTC. It encodes CASSISGYGANVLTF.

This chain links TRBV12-3 or TRBV12-4 with TRBJ1-4; D remains unclear. Trimming removed 5 bases at V and 3 bases at J, with 13 bases between. The CDR3 is 15 amino acids. The CDR3 nucleotides are TGTGCCAGCAGTCCATCCGGGAGATCTAATGAAAAACTGTTTTTT. This codes for CASSPSGRSNEKLFF.